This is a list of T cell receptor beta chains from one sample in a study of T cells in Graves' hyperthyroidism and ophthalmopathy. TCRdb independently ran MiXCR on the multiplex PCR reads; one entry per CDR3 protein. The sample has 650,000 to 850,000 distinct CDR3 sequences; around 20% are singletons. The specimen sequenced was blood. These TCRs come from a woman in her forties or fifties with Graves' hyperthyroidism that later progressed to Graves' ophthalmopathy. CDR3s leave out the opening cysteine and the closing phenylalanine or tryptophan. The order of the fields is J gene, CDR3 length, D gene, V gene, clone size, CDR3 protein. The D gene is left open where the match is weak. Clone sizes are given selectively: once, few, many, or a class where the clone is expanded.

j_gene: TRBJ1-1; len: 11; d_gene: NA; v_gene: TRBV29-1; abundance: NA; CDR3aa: SVEERGGSEAF
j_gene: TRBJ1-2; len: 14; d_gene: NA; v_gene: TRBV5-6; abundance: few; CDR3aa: ASSPVRAVTNYGYT
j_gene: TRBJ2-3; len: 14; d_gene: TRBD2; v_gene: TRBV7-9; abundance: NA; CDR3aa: ASSLVVAGGPDTQY
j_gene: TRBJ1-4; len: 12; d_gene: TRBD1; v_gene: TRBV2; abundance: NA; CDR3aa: ASQTGTGDEKLF
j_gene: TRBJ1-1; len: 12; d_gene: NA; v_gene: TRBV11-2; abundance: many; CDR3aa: ASSPVRFNTEAF
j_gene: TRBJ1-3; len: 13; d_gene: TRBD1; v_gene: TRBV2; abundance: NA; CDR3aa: ASSGQGRSGNTIY
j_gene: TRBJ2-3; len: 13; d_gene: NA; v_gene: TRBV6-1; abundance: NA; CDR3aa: ASSEGDIIPGTQY
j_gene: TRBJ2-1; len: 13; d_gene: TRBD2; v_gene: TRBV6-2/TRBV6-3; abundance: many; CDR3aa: ASRTSGNGYNEQF
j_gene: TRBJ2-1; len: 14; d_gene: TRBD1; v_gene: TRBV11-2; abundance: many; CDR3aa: ASRPEQGAFYNEQF
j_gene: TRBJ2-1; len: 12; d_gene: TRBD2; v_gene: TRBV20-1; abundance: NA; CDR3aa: SALAGETYNEQF
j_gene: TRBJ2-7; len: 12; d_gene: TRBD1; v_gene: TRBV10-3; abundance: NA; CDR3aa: AISWTGGHYEQY
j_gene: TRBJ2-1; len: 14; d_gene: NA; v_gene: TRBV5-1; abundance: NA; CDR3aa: ASSLLSGVTYNEQF
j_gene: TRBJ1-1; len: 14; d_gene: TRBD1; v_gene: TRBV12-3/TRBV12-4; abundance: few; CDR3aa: ASSPRQGALNTEAF
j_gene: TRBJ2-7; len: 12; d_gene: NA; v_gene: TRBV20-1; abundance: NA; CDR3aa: SDRDIRSSYEQY
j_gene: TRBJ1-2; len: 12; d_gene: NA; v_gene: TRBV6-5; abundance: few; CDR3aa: ASSYGGSGYGYT
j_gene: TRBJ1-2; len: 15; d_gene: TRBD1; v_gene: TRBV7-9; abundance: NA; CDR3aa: ASSLGRTGDSNYGYT